Listed below are T cell receptor beta chains from one sample, sequenced in a study of early T cells in non-severe SARS-CoV-2 infection. Via MiXCR, TCRdb re-called the 5' RACE reads, giving one row per CDR3 protein. Of about 83,000 distinct CDR3 sequences listed, around 15% are singletons. The sample was whole blood. These receptors originate from an adult who was a healthcare worker with PCR-confirmed SARS-CoV-2 infection or an uninfected control (not recorded which). CDR3s include the opening cysteine and the closing phenylalanine or tryptophan. D genes are given only for firm matches. Clone size is not always given. Where it is, it says once, few, many or a class for expanded clones.

>TRBV6-6|12|TRBJ1-1|.|.
TGTGCCAGCAGTTACTCAGCGGGTGGAGCTTTCTTT
CASSYSAGGAFF
>TRBV12-3/TRBV12-4|12|TRBJ2-1|many|.
TGTGCCAACTCCAGAGAGGGGAATGAGCAGTTCTTC
CANSREGNEQFF
>TRBV10-2|16|TRBJ2-3|many|.
TGCGCCAGCTGGCGGGGAAGGGTACCCGGCACAGATACGCAGTATTTT
CASWRGRVPGTDTQYF
>TRBV3-1|12|TRBJ1-6|.|.
TGTGCCAGCAGCCGTCCGAATTCACCCCTCCACTTT
CASSRPNSPLHF
>TRBV6-2/TRBV6-3|15|TRBJ1-1|many|.
TGTGCCAGCACCTTCAGAAGCACAGGGAACACTGAAGCTTTCTTT
CASTFRSTGNTEAFF
>TRBV7-2|14|TRBJ2-1|.|.
TGTGCCACCTTTAGAGCCCCCTCCTACAATGAGCAGTTCTTC
CATFRAPSYNEQFF
>TRBV10-3|15|TRBJ2-3|many|TRBD2
TGTGCCATCCGATCTAGCGGGGGAAACACAGATACGCAGTATTTT
CAIRSSGGNTDTQYF
>TRBV7-3|15|TRBJ2-3|.|.
TGTGCCAGCAGCTCGACACGTTCGTTCCCAGATACGCAGTATTTT
CASSSTRSFPDTQYF
>TRBV21-1|13|TRBJ1-1|few|.
TGTGCCAGCAGCATAGGGGAAAACACTGAAGCTTTCTTT
CASSIGENTEAFF
>TRBV3-1|15|TRBJ2-1|.|TRBD2
TGTGCCAGCAGCCCTGGGACTAGCGGGGGGGCGACACTGTTCTTC
CASSPGTSGGATLFF
>TRBV12-3/TRBV12-4|12|TRBJ1-5|.|.
TGTGCCAGCAGTTTCACGAATCAGCCCCAGCATTTT
CASSFTNQPQHF
>TRBV12-3/TRBV12-4|12|TRBJ1-1|many|.
TGTGCCAGCAGTTCGCAGGACCGGGGAGCTTTCTTT
CASSSQDRGAFF
>TRBV5-1|16|TRBJ2-5|.|TRBD2
TGCGCCAGCAGCACTCTAGCGGTATACCTTAAAGAGACCCAGTACTTC
CASSTLAVYLKETQYF
>TRBV20-1|13|TRBJ2-5|.|.
TGCAGTGCCCACTTAGATGAGCGGGAGACCCAGTACTTC
CSAHLDERETQYF
>TRBV10-3|13|TRBJ1-2|many|.
TGTGCCATCACCCCGGACCGGAACTATGGCTACACCTTC
CAITPDRNYGYTF
>TRBV6-2/TRBV6-3|13|TRBJ1-6|many|.
TGTGCCAGCAAGCAGGATTCAGTGGCACCCCTCCACTTT
CASKQDSVAPLHF
>TRBV29-1|14|TRBJ2-7|many|.
TGCAGCGTTGAAGGTCGGCAGACCTCCTACGAGCAGTACTTC
CSVEGRQTSYEQYF
>TRBV5-6|16|TRBJ2-1|.|.
TGTGCCAGCAGCTTGGTTACAGGGAGTTCCTACAATGAGCAGTTCTTC
CASSLVTGSSYNEQFF
>TRBV19|15|TRBJ1-2|few|.
TGTGCCAGTAGTATAGGTGGCGCCCAAGAGTATGGCTACACCTTC
CASSIGGAQEYGYTF
>TRBV9|13|TRBJ2-5|few|TRBD1
TGTGCCAGCAGCGTTGAGGGGGCAGAGACCCAGTACTTC
CASSVEGAETQYF
>TRBV2|12|TRBJ1-1|.|.
TGTGCCAGCAGTGACCCAGACACTGAAGCTTTCTTT
CASSDPDTEAFF
>TRBV5-8|15|TRBJ1-2|few|TRBD1
TGTGCCAGCAGCAGCGGGACAGGGTTACTATATGGCTACACCTTC
CASSSGTGLLYGYTF
>TRBV7-8|13|TRBJ1-1|many|.
TGTGCCAGCAGCTTAATGCGGGCCACTGAAGCTTTCTTT
CASSLMRATEAFF
>TRBV28|12|TRBJ1-2|.|.
TGTGCCAGCAGTTGGCAGAGCTATGGCTACACCTTC
CASSWQSYGYTF
>TRBV20-1|13|TRBJ2-3|.|.
TGCAGTGCTAGACAGGTGGGGTCCGATACGCAGTATTTT
CSARQVGSDTQYF
>TRBV7-9|11|TRBJ2-5|.|.
TGTGCCAGCGGACAGATAGAGACCCAGTACTTC
CASGQIETQYF
>TRBV7-2|15|TRBJ1-2|many|TRBD1
TGTGCCAGCAGCCAAGGACAGGGCCTAACCTATGGCTACACCTTC
CASSQGQGLTYGYTF
>TRBV9|17|TRBJ2-6|few|TRBD2
TGTGCCAGCAGCGTCGTAGACGGGGGGACTGGGGCCAACGTCCTGACTTTC
CASSVVDGGTGANVLTF
>TRBV27|14|TRBJ2-7|.|.
TGTGCCAGCAGCCCTCCCAGGGGTAGTGACGAGCAGTACTTC
CASSPPRGSDEQYF
>TRBV11-2|15|TRBJ2-1|few|TRBD2
TGTGCCAGCAGCAATCTGGGACTAGGTTACAATGAGCAGTTCTTC
CASSNLGLGYNEQFF
>TRBV12-3/TRBV12-4|13|TRBJ2-2|.|.
TGTGCCAGCAGTTTGGTTGTAGGCCGGGAGCTGTTTTTT
CASSLVVGRELFF
>TRBV20-1|13|TRBJ2-1|few|.
TGCAGTGCTATGGAGGGCTCCTACAATGAGCAGTTCTTC
CSAMEGSYNEQFF
>TRBV5-6|12|TRBJ2-7|.|.
TGTGCCAGCAGCATCGGGCCAAAAGAGCAGTACTTC
CASSIGPKEQYF
>TRBV30|13|TRBJ1-1|many|.
TGTGCCTGGAGTGTAGGGCAGAACACTGAAGCTTTCTTT
CAWSVGQNTEAFF
>TRBV7-9|19|TRBJ2-3|many|TRBD2
TGTGCCAGCAGCCCTGGACTAGCGGGGTGGAGTGGTGGCACAGATACGCAGTATTTT
CASSPGLAGWSGGTDTQYF
>TRBV19|15|TRBJ2-3|many|TRBD2
TGTGCCAGTAGTCCCCTAGCGGGGGCCACAGATACGCAGTATTTT
CASSPLAGATDTQYF
>TRBV20-1|14|TRBJ2-7|many|.
TGCAGTGCTAGATTTCCACCTCGATCCTACGAGCAGTACTTC
CSARFPPRSYEQYF
>TRBV5-1|12|TRBJ1-2|.|.
TGCGCCAGCAGCTTGGACACCTATGGCTACACCTTC
CASSLDTYGYTF
>TRBV29-1|13|TRBJ1-1|medium-sized|.
TGCAGCGTTGAAGACGGTGGCCACGCTGAAGCTTTCTTT
CSVEDGGHAEAFF
>TRBV7-9|16|TRBJ1-2|many|TRBD1
TGTGCCAGCAGCCCCCCGGGACAGGAGTACTTCTATGGCTACACCTTC
CASSPPGQEYFYGYTF
>TRBV15|15|TRBJ2-5|many|.
TGTGCCACCGCTACTGGGACTGGTGGGGCAGAGACCCAGTACTTC
CATATGTGGAETQYF
>TRBV27|16|TRBJ2-2|many|.
TGTGCCAGCAGGCCTCCGGGCGGGGTTAACACCGGGGAGCTGTTTTTT
CASRPPGGVNTGELFF
>TRBV29-1|12|TRBJ2-7|.|TRBD1
TGCAGCGTTGTCGGACAGGGAATGGAGCAGTACTTC
CSVVGQGMEQYF
>TRBV2|12|TRBJ2-7|many|TRBD1
TGTGCCAGCAGCGACAGGGGGTACGAGCAGTACTTC
CASSDRGYEQYF
>TRBV20-1|13|TRBJ2-5|few|.
TGCAGTGCGTACCGGGCCGCGCAAGAGACCCAGTACTTC
CSAYRAAQETQYF
>TRBV11-2|14|TRBJ1-5|many|TRBD1
TGTGCCAGCAGTTCCAACAGGGGACATCAGCCCCAGCATTTT
CASSSNRGHQPQHF
>TRBV5-1|14|TRBJ2-7|.|.
TGCGCCAGCAGCTTGGAAAGGGGTGTGTACGAGCAGTACTTC
CASSLERGVYEQYF